A single sample is the source of the 6 T cell receptor beta chains below, sequenced in a study of cytomegalovirus exposure and HLA in healthy donors. The PCR used 60 Vbeta and 13 Jbeta primers. The data were produced by immunoSEQ multiplex PCR, yet TCRdb's version contains in-frame clones alone and is incomplete. The sample includes around 200,000 clones, approximately 84% of them seen just once. Specimen: PBMCs. These receptors originate from a middle-aged woman in good health and CMV-seronegative.

The V and J genes are TRBV9 and TRBJ1-1; D perhaps matches TRBD1 (5 bases). V was shortened by 0 bases and J by 3 bases, with 9 bases between the two germline ends. Germline CDR1 and CDR2: SGDLS and YYNGEE. This CDR3 is built from 14 residues. As DNA, the CDR3 is TGTGCCAGCAGCGTAGTTCAGGGCCACACTGAAGCTTTCTTT. This encodes CASSVVQGHTEAFF.

This clone was found many times. The CDR3 here is CASSLYQRLAGRAVKNEQFF. The CDR3 region has the DNA TGTGCCAGCAGCTTATACCAAAGACTAGCGGGGAGGGCCGTAAAGAATGAGCAGTTCTTC. The chain carries TRBV13 and TRBJ2-1, with 11 positions matching TRBD2. The V gene end was trimmed by 2 bases and the J gene end by 7 bases; junction bases not matched to a gene: 19. Germline values: CDR1 PRHDT, CDR2 FYEKMQ (reference sequence). This CDR3 comprises 20 residues.

This chain connects TRBV2 to TRBJ2-2; 10 positions match TRBD1. The germline gives CDR1 SNHLY, CDR2 FYNNEI. This CDR3 is 15 amino acids long. The V and J ends lost 11 bases and 5 bases, in that order; junction bases with no gene match: 11. CDR3 nucleotides: TGTGCCGGAGCGCCGGGACAGGGGAGAACCGGGGAGCTGTTTTTT. Its translation: CAGAPGQGRTGELFF.

The V call is TRBV7-9, the J call TRBJ1-1; 8 bases fit TRBD1. Germline trimming cut 2 bases from V and 0 bases from J; bases unmatched to any gene: 2. The CDR3 is 15 amino acids. Germline V lookup: CDR1 SEHNR, CDR2 FQNEAQ (reference sequence). The CDR3 loop is CASSLLRGLNTEAFF. DNA for the CDR3: TGTGCCAGCAGCTTACTCAGGGGGCTGAACACTGAAGCTTTCTTT.

The chain links TRBV6-5 to TRBJ2-7, with D perhaps matching TRBD1 (6 bases). V shed 2 bases and J shed 8 bases, with 7 bases lying between them. The CDR3 totals 11 residues. CDR1 is MNHEY and CDR2 is SVGAGI in the germline V gene. This CDR3 is CASSYQGKQYF. CDR3 nucleotide sequence: TGTGCCAGCAGTTACCAGGGGAAGCAGTACTTC.

This clone was seen only a few times. The chain uses TRBV12-5 and TRBJ2-1; maybe TRBD2 (6 bases). The V end lost 1 base, the J end lost 5 bases, and 12 bases lay between the germline ends. CDR3 length: 15 residues. Germline-derived CDR1 and CDR2 are LGHNT and FRNRAP. CDR3 bases: TGTGCTAGTGGTTTGGGTTCCGGGAGTAACAATGAGCAGTTCTTC. Amino acid sequence: CASGLGSGSNNEQFF. Complete variable domain (other parts from reference TRBV12-5 and TRBJ2-1): DARVTQTPRHKVTEMGQEVTMRCQPILGHNTVFWYRQTMMQGLELLAYFRNRAPLDDSGMPKDRFSAEMPDATLATLKIQPSEPRDSAVYFCASGLGSGSNNEQFFGPGTRLTVL.